Listed below are T cell receptor beta chains from one sample, sequenced in a study of blood T cell repertoires in COVID-19. The assay was immunoSEQ multiplex PCR, and TCRdb's table has in-frame clones only and misses some. The sample holds 130,000 or so clones; approximately 77% are singletons and the top ten take approximately 8%. The sequencing sample was made of peripheral blood. The source is a human donor in a cohort sampled during active COVID-19. The CDR3 runs from the conserved cysteine through the conserved F or W. D genes are given only for firm matches. The size of a clone is reported for some rows only, either as once, few or many, or as a class for expanded clones.

cdr3_nt cdr3_aa clone_size j_call d_call v_call
TGTGCCAGCAGAACAGGGGGCACTGAAGCTTTCTTT CASRTGGTEAFF - TRBJ1-1 TRBD1 TRBV27
TGTGCCAGCAGCTTTAAGGGGGAGAAGTCTAGCACAGATACGCAGTATTTT CASSFKGEKSSTDTQYF - TRBJ2-3 - TRBV5-6
TGTGCCAGCAGCCTCGGGCAGGGAGGGACTGAAGCTTTCTTT CASSLGQGGTEAFF - TRBJ1-1 - TRBV13
TGTGCCAGCAGTTTGAGACAGGGGAATCAGCCCCAGCATTTT CASSLRQGNQPQHF - TRBJ1-5 TRBD1 TRBV27
TGTGCCAGTAGTTCGCTAGACAGGGTCTCCTCCGAGCAGTACTTC CASSSLDRVSSEQYF - TRBJ2-7 TRBD1 TRBV19
TGTGCCAGCAGTAGAGGGACTCGCTCCTACGAGCAGTACTTC CASSRGTRSYEQYF once TRBJ2-7 - TRBV7-9
TGTGCCACCGCTCCCGGGACAGGGGGCGCCTACTATGGCTACACCTTC CATAPGTGGAYYGYTF - TRBJ1-2 TRBD1 TRBV19
TGTGCCAGCAGCTGGGTACTACTCTCCTACGAGCAGTACTTC CASSWVLLSYEQYF - TRBJ2-7 - TRBV5-5
TGTGCCAGCAGCTTGAAGCCAGGGACTAATGAAAAACTGTTTTTT CASSLKPGTNEKLFF - TRBJ1-4 - TRBV5-6
TGTGCCAGCAGCTTAGGAGCGAACACTGAAGCTTTCTTT CASSLGANTEAFF - TRBJ1-1 - TRBV7-6
TGTGCCAGCAGCATCGGACTAGCGGGAGGCCACTCCTACGAGCAGTACTTC CASSIGLAGGHSYEQYF - TRBJ2-7 TRBD2 TRBV5-4
TGTGCCACCAGCAGAGGCCCGGAGCCAGATACGCAGTATTTT CATSRGPEPDTQYF - TRBJ2-3 - TRBV15
TGCGCCAGCAGTGGGGCGGGACTACTCTACGAGCAGTACTTC CASSGAGLLYEQYF - TRBJ2-7 TRBD2 TRBV10-2
TGTGCCAGCAGCAAATTTAGGAGGGGTAGAACTAACTATGGCTACACCTTC CASSKFRRGRTNYGYTF - TRBJ1-2 - TRBV21-1
TGTGCCAGCAGTACGCCCAGCTCTGGAAACACCATATATTTT CASSTPSSGNTIYF few TRBJ1-3 - TRBV28